A selection of T cell receptor beta chains follows, all from one sample in a study of blood T cell repertoires in COVID-19. The table came from immunoSEQ multiplex PCR; TCRdb's copy has only in-frame clones and leaves some out. Among 25,000 to 30,000 clones listed, around 82% were seen once. Sequencing used peripheral blood. These receptors all come from a man older than 75 with active or convalescent COVID-19. Both conserved end residues are part of each CDR3. The order of the fields is V gene, clone size, D gene, J gene, CDR3 DNA, CDR3 protein. The D gene is left open where the match is weak. The size entry is marked missing in some rows and otherwise reads once, few, many or a size class.

>TRBV28|once|TRBD1|TRBJ1-3
TGTGCCAGCAGTTCCCCGACAGGGGCTGGGAACACCATATATTTT
CASSSPTGAGNTIYF
>TRBV2|.|TRBD2|TRBJ2-3
TGTGCCAGCAGTTACCTCTGGGGGAGGGAAACAGATACGCAGTATTTT
CASSYLWGRETDTQYF
>TRBV10-1|.|.|TRBJ2-1
TGCGCCAGCAGTCACGGGACTGGGTATTTTGAGCAGTTCTTC
CASSHGTGYFEQFF
>TRBV18|.|.|TRBJ1-2
TGTGCCAGCTCACCGGACAGTGAGACCTATGGCTACACCTTC
CASSPDSETYGYTF
>TRBV27|.|.|TRBJ2-7
TGTGCCAGCGGGCACAGGGACCGCGGTGACGAGCAGTACTTC
CASGHRDRGDEQYF
>TRBV25-1|.|TRBD2|TRBJ2-3
TGTGCCAGCAGTGAATCTAGCGGGAGTACAGATACGCAGTATTTT
CASSESSGSTDTQYF
>TRBV5-4|.|.|TRBJ2-2
TGTGCCAGCAGCTTGGCGCAGGGGATGTTCACCGGGGAGCTGTTTTTT
CASSLAQGMFTGELFF
>TRBV7-3|.|.|TRBJ2-1
TGTGCCAGCAGTTACTACGGGTCCTACAATGAGCAGTTCTTC
CASSYYGSYNEQFF
>TRBV6-5|.|.|TRBJ1-1
TGTGCCAGCAGTCTACCGGGGTCTGGCACTGAAGCTTTCTTT
CASSLPGSGTEAFF
>TRBV20-1|.|.|TRBJ2-7
TGCAGTGCTAGTCCTTCAGATGGCTACGAGCAGTACTTC
CSASPSDGYEQYF
>TRBV7-8|.|.|TRBJ2-2
TGTGCCAGCCGTCCTCCGGAGCGATGGGACACCGGGGAGCTGTTTTTT
CASRPPERWDTGELFF
>TRBV6-5|.|TRBD2|TRBJ2-2
TGTGCCACCTTTTGGGACTACGTCACCGGGGAGCTGTTTTTT
CATFWDYVTGELFF
>TRBV18|few|.|TRBJ1-3
TGTGCCAGCTCACCCATGACAGGCCTCTACTTTACTGGAAACACCATATATTTT
CASSPMTGLYFTGNTIYF
>TRBV11-2|.|.|TRBJ1-6
TGTGCCAGCAGTAAGCTTACAGGCGATTCACCCCTCCACTTT
CASSKLTGDSPLHF
>TRBV13|.|.|TRBJ1-4
TGTGCCAGCAGCTTTCCAATAGAGGGTCGAGAAAAACTGTTTTTT
CASSFPIEGREKLFF
>TRBV7-2|.|TRBD1|TRBJ2-1
TGTGCCAGCAGCCCACAGGGGACAGGGTCGAATGAGCAGTTCTTC
CASSPQGTGSNEQFF
>TRBV5-8|once|TRBD1|TRBJ1-1
TGTGCCAGCCTGGACAGGGTAACTGAAGCTTTCTTT
CASLDRVTEAFF
>TRBV2|once|.|TRBJ2-1
TGTGCCAGCAGTGAAACCCTCACAAGTGAGCAGTTCTTC
CASSETLTSEQFF
>TRBV12-1|.|.|TRBJ2-7
TGTGCCAGCAGCGACCGAGGAGGACCCGGGTCCTACGAGCAGTACTTC
CASSDRGGPGSYEQYF
>TRBV5-5|.|TRBD1|TRBJ1-2
TGTGCCAGCAGCTTGGAGACAGGGGGACAAGCTAACTATGGCTACACCTTC
CASSLETGGQANYGYTF
>TRBV7-2|.|.|TRBJ2-1
TGTGCCAGCAGTTCCTCTAGCGTCTCCTACAATGAGCAGTTCTTC
CASSSSSVSYNEQFF
>TRBV11-2|.|.|TRBJ2-1
TGTGCCAGCAGCTTTGGGCTCGCCACCAATGAGCAGTTCTTC
CASSFGLATNEQFF
>TRBV6-5|.|TRBD1|TRBJ1-1
TGTGCCAGCGAGAGGGACAGACGGACTGAAGCTTTCTTT
CASERDRRTEAFF
>TRBV13|.|TRBD2|TRBJ2-1
TGTGCCAGCAGCTTAGTGGGGCGGGGGTACAATGAGCAGTTCTTC
CASSLVGRGYNEQFF
>TRBV7-2|.|.|TRBJ2-7
TGTGCCAGCAGCTCGGCGGGCCACCACGAGCAGTACTTC
CASSSAGHHEQYF
>TRBV27|few|.|TRBJ1-2
TGTGCCAGCAGTGCCAGCGGGTCCCCCACGGGCTACACCTTC
CASSASGSPTGYTF
>TRBV6-5|.|TRBD1|TRBJ1-2
TGTGCCAGCAATCGAGGACAGGGTGTCGGCTATGGCTACACCTTC
CASNRGQGVGYGYTF
>TRBV5-1|.|TRBD1|TRBJ2-5
TGCGCCAGCAGATTGACAGGGTCCGAGACCCAGTACTTC
CASRLTGSETQYF
>TRBV5-1|.|.|TRBJ2-7
TGCGCCAGCAGCTTGGAGGCGGGTGGCGAGCAGTACTTC
CASSLEAGGEQYF
>TRBV5-5|.|.|TRBJ2-5
TGTGCCAGCAGCCCTCGGTCCGCGGAGACCCAGTACTTC
CASSPRSAETQYF
>TRBV4-2|few|.|TRBJ1-2
TGTGCCAGCAGGATGGGGCGCGGCGGCTACACCTTC
CASRMGRGGYTF
>TRBV5-1|few|.|TRBJ2-7
TGCGCCAGCAGCTCCGGACTTAACTCCTACGAGCAGTACTTC
CASSSGLNSYEQYF
>TRBV14|.|TRBD1|TRBJ2-3
TGTGCCAGCAGCTATCGGGACAGAAATACGCAGTATTTT
CASSYRDRNTQYF
>TRBV4-2|few|.|TRBJ2-7
TGTGCCAGCAGCCAAGAAGACAGCATTGGCTACGAGCAGTACTTC
CASSQEDSIGYEQYF
>TRBV5-1|.|.|TRBJ2-1
TGCGCCAGCAGCTTCCTAACCCGTTCATACAATGAGCAGTTCTTC
CASSFLTRSYNEQFF
>TRBV19|.|TRBD1|TRBJ2-7
TGTGCCAGTAGTTCGTCCGGGACAGGGACCTTCCTTTCCTACGAGCAGTACTTC
CASSSSGTGTFLSYEQYF
>TRBV2|few|TRBD1|TRBJ1-1
TGTGCCAGCAGGATTGAAAACCCGGGACAGGGGGGCACTGAAGCTTTCTTT
CASRIENPGQGGTEAFF
>TRBV3-1/TRBV3-2|.|.|TRBJ1-6
TGTGCCAGCAGCCGGGAGTTGGGGTCCTATAATTCACCCCTCCACTTT
CASSRELGSYNSPLHF
>TRBV6-6|once|TRBD2|TRBJ2-3
TGTGCCAGCAGCCAGACTAGCGGGGTCACAGATACGCAGTATTTT
CASSQTSGVTDTQYF
>TRBV19|once|.|TRBJ1-1
TGTGCCAGTAGTATTATATCAGGAGGGACTGAAGCTTTCTTT
CASSIISGGTEAFF
>TRBV27|.|TRBD1|TRBJ1-4
TGTGCCAGCAGGGGGACAGGGGGAGGGTGGCGCGAAAAACTGTTTTTT
CASRGTGGGWREKLFF
>TRBV27|.|.|TRBJ1-6
TGTGCCAGCAGTTTTCGACAGGAACTATATAATTCACCCCTCCACTTT
CASSFRQELYNSPLHF
>TRBV7-9|.|.|TRBJ2-2
TGTGCCAGCAGCGACACTAGCGGGGAGCTGTTTTTT
CASSDTSGELFF
>TRBV5-1|once|TRBD1|TRBJ1-3
TGCGCCAGCAGCTTGGGGGACAGAGGAAACACCATATATTTT
CASSLGDRGNTIYF